The 9 T cell receptor beta chains below come from one sample, sequenced in a study of shared clonotypes between healthy human individuals (dated by TCRdb to about 2020). CD8 naive samples were obtained by positive selection for CCR7 among CD45RO-negative cells, yielding a CD45RA+CCR7+ population from which TemRA cells were excluded. The library was obtained by the immunoSEQ multiplex PCR assay. TCRdb stores this immuneACCESS table with in-frame sequences only. Part of the clones is absent; in the studies checked, under half of the shortfall reflects unresolved V genes, and no reason is known for the rest. Within this sample are fewer than 850,000 clones, with about 96% of them counted one time only. About 0.22% of the sample is taken by the ten largest. The sample was naive CD8+ T cells sorted from blood. Per the publication, the cell subset or site label means: CD45RA+CCR7+. Receptors were obtained from a man aged 30-40 years in good health.

The chain combines TRBV4-2 with TRBJ1-5; D not resolved. The V end lost 0 bases, the J end lost 0 bases, and 6 bases lay between the germline ends. CDR3 length: 15 residues. Germline CDR1 reads LGHNA; CDR2 reads YNFKEQ. This chain's CDR3 is CASSQDRYSNQPQHF. CDR3 DNA: TGTGCCAGCAGCCAAGATCGATATAGCAATCAGCCCCAGCATTTT.

The chain has TRBV2 and TRBJ1-2; D unresolved. This CDR3 comprises 14 residues. The V gene's germline CDR1 is SNHLY and CDR2 FYNNEI. Trimming removed 7 bases at V and 7 bases at J, with 19 bases between. CDR3 amino acids: CASTDYHNRFGYTF. The CDR3 DNA reads as TGTGCCAGCACGGATTACCACAACCGATTTGGCTACACCTTC.

The chain couples TRBV6-1 to TRBJ2-7; 7 bases align to TRBD2. CDR3 length equals 14 residues. Germline values: CDR1 MNHNS, CDR2 SASEGT. V lost 10 bases, J lost 1 base, and 10 bases stayed unmatched. Written as DNA, the CDR3 is TGTGCCACAAGGGTACCAGCGGGGTCCTACGAGCAGTACTTC. The encoded protein is CATRVPAGSYEQYF.

The chain uses TRBV5-6 and TRBJ2-7, with TRBD2 identical over 7 bases. Germline-derived CDR1 and CDR2 are SGHDT and YYEEEE. J lost 2 bases, V lost 0 bases, and 2 bases had no gene match. The CDR3 has 14 amino acids. The CDR3 nucleotides are TGTGCCAGCAGCTTGGTTGCGGGGGCCTACGAGCAGTACTTC. The encoded protein is CASSLVAGAYEQYF. The complete variable domain, with remaining parts taken from reference TRBV5-6 and TRBJ2-7, reads DAGVTQSPTHLIKTRGQQVTLRCSPKSGHDTVSWYQQALGQGPQFIFQYYEEEERQRGNFPDRFSGHQFPNYSSELNVNALLLGDSALYLCASSLVAGAYEQYFGPGTRLTVT.

The genes are TRBV4-3 and TRBJ2-1; TRBD2 matches at 11 bases. Germline lookup yields CDR1 LGHNA and CDR2 YSLEER. V trimming: 6 bases; J trimming: 0 bases; junction bases outside the gene matches: 1. The CDR3 loop spans 15 amino acids. The CDR3 DNA follows: TGCGCCAGCAGTAGCGGGAGGGCCTCCTACAATGAGCAGTTCTTC. Translation gives CASSSGRASYNEQFF.

This sequence joins TRBV11-2 and TRBJ2-1; no definite D call. V lost 6 bases and J 10 bases, leaving 13 bases between the germline ends. The CDR3 contains 12 residues. CDR1 and CDR2 (germline): SGHAT, FQNNGV. The CDR3 DNA reads as TGTGCCAGCAGGGGTCTGCGATGGGAGCAGTTCTTC. Its translation is CASRGLRWEQFF.

The CDR3 spells CASSLAGEGFLYNEQFF. The CDR3 DNA sequence: TGCGCCAGCAGCTTGGCGGGGGAAGGCTTCCTCTACAATGAGCAGTTCTTC. V gene TRBV5-1 combines with J gene TRBJ2-1, with TRBD2 as a possible D gene (6 bases). The V end was cut by 0 bases, the J end by 3 bases, with 16 bases between. The germline V gene encodes CDR1 SGHRS and CDR2 YFSETQ. This CDR3 region has 17 residues.

The genes are TRBV2 and TRBJ2-7, with TRBD2 identical over 9 bases. After removal of 0 bases from V and 4 bases from J, the junction contained 7 bases not matched to a gene. CDR3 length: 16 residues. Germline V CDR1 and CDR2: SNHLY, FYNNEI. CDR3 amino acids: CASSEASGRILYEQYF. Written as DNA, the CDR3 is TGTGCCAGCAGTGAAGCTAGCGGGAGAATCTTGTACGAGCAGTACTTC.

With regard to this clone: The sample has other DNA sequences that encode this CDR3 too. V is TRBV18 and J is TRBJ2-7, with TRBD1 as a possible D gene (6 bases). CDR3 length: 14 amino acids. Trimming pared 2 bases from V and 2 bases from J, leaving 10 bases between. Germline values: CDR1 KGHSH, CDR2 LQKENI. The CDR3 nucleotides are TGTGCCAGCTCACCAGGGGGCAGGACCTACGAGCAGTACTTC. It yields the protein CASSPGGRTYEQYF.